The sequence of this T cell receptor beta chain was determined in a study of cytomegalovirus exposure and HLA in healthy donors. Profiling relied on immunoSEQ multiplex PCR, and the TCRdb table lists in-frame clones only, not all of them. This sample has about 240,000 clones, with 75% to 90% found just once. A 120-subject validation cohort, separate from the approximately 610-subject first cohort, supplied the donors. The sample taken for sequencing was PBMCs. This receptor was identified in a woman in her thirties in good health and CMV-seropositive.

The CDR3 region is CASSLELAGGSTDTQYF. The CDR3 coding sequence is TGTGCCAGCAGCTTAGAATTAGCGGGAGGCTCCACAGATACGCAGTATTTT. The chain uses TRBV7-6 and TRBJ2-3, with 10 positions matching TRBD2. V shed 1 base, J shed 2 bases, and the junction held 6 bases outside the gene matches. CDR1 and CDR2 (germline): SGHVS, FNYEAQ. The CDR3 contains 17 residues.